Shown below are 28 T cell receptor beta chains from a single sample sequenced in a study of T cells after yellow fever vaccination. Each CDR3 protein gets one entry after TCRdb re-called the 5' RACE reads with MiXCR. The sample yields hundreds of thousands of distinct CDR3 sequences, 17% seen once. Sequencing used PBMCs, obtained about 5 days after the first yellow fever vaccination. The receptors come from a man between 18 and 29 years old who received the YFV17D yellow fever vaccine.

CDR3 coding DNA: TGTGCCAGCAGTGGAGTGGGGGGTTCCGAGCAGTACTTC. It encodes CASSGVGGSEQYF. V gene TRBV7-2 combines with J gene TRBJ2-7, with D perhaps TRBD2 (6 bases). From germline, CDR1 is SGHTA and CDR2 FQGNSA. V was shortened by 6 bases and J by 6 bases, with 15 bases between the two germline ends. This CDR3 is built from 13 residues.

The J gene is TRBJ2-6, the V gene TRBV21-1; whether TRBD1, the table's D call, matches the DNA was not checked. TRBV21-1 corresponds to a pseudogene. This CDR3 spans 16 amino acids. CDR3 sequence: CARIPDRNSGANVLTF. CDR3 sequence (DNA): TGTGCCAGGATCCCGGACAGGAACTCTGGGGCCAACGTCCTGACTTTC.

This clonotype turned up a few times. V and J are TRBV12-3 or TRBV12-4 and TRBJ1-5, with 8 bases lining up with TRBD1. J was trimmed by 2 bases and V by 6 bases; bases with no gene match: 9. There are 16 residues in the CDR3. CDR3 DNA: TGTGCCAGCAGCCTTGGACAGGGCGTGGGCAATCAGCCCCAGCATTTT. Translated, it gives CASSLGQGVGNQPQHF.

The chain combines TRBV19 with TRBJ1-5, with a possible D match to TRBD1 (6 bases). The CDR3 has 15 amino acids. CDR1 LNHDA and CDR2 SQIVND come from the germline V gene (reference sequence). V shed 3 bases and J shed 0 bases, with 9 bases lying between them. In DNA, the CDR3 is TGTGCCAGTAGTATTGGACAGAATAGCAATCAGCCCCAGCATTTT. As protein: CASSIGQNSNQPQHF.

This chain connects TRBV20-1 to TRBJ1-1, with TRBD1 matching over 8 bases. V trimming: 6 bases; J trimming: 4 bases; junction bases outside the gene matches: 4. There are 12 residues in the CDR3. The germline V gene has CDR1 DFQATT and CDR2 SNEGSKA (reference sequence). The CDR3 protein is CSARTGGTEAFF. CDR3 bases: TGCAGTGCCCGAACAGGGGGCACTGAAGCTTTCTTT.

This clonotype appeared once. J is TRBJ2-3 and V is TRBV5-4, with TRBD2 identical over 13 bases. Germline CDR1 reads SGHNT; CDR2 reads YYREEE (reference sequence). The CDR3 loop spans 17 amino acids. V lost 4 bases to trimming and J lost 5 bases; unmatched junction nucleotides: 10. The CDR3 sequence is CASSQILAGGLGDTQYF. The CDR3, as DNA: TGTGCCAGCAGCCAGATACTAGCGGGGGGGCTGGGAGATACGCAGTATTTT.

The V gene is TRBV20-1, the J gene TRBJ2-5; TRBD2 aligns across 8 bases. Losses at the gene ends were 5 bases for V and 5 bases for J; bases not matched to a gene: 22. This CDR3 is built from 18 residues. CDR1 and CDR2 from the germline V gene are DFQATT and SNEGSKA (reference sequence). The CDR3 DNA reads TGCAGTGCTCAGCCGGGACTAGGGGCCCTCACCCCCATCGAGACCCAGTACTTC. It translates to CSAQPGLGALTPIETQYF.

V is TRBV6-1 and J is TRBJ1-5, with D possibly TRBD1 on 5 matching bases. Germline V gene data show CDR1 as MNHNS and CDR2 as SASEGT. The CDR3 extends over 15 amino acids. Trimming removed 6 bases from V and 0 bases from J, with 12 bases in between. CDR3 sequence reads: CASRHRQLSNQPQHF. For the CDR3, the DNA is TGTGCCAGCAGGCACCGACAGCTTAGCAATCAGCCCCAGCATTTT.

This clonotype has a count of ten or more. The rearrangement links TRBV11-2 to TRBJ2-1; 10 nucleotides align to TRBD1. Germline V lookup: CDR1 SGHAT, CDR2 FQNNGV. The CDR3 loop spans 15 amino acids. With V trimmed by 1 base and J by 4 bases, 1 base remained unmatched. The CDR3 sequence: CASSLGTGGYNEQFF. CDR3 DNA: TGTGCCAGCAGCTTAGGGACAGGGGGTTACAATGAGCAGTTCTTC.

The sample holds a few counts of this clonotype. The chain joins TRBV19 to TRBJ2-1, with D possibly matching TRBD2 (5 bases). CDR1 and CDR2 (germline): LNHDA, SQIVND (reference sequence). Trimming removed 9 bases at V and 7 bases at J, with 28 bases between. The CDR3 loop spans 17 amino acids. The CDR3 spells CASSVLRGSSPMNEQFF. The CDR3 DNA reads as TGTGCCAGCAGCGTACTCCGAGGGTCTTCCCCGATGAATGAGCAGTTCTTC.

This clonotype was counted at least ten times. The chain recombines TRBV5-8 with TRBJ1-1, with 8 bases aligning to TRBD1. J was trimmed by 3 bases and V by 0 bases; bases with no gene match: 7. CDR1 is SGHTS, CDR2 YDEGEE, per germline. This CDR3 has 16 amino acids. The DNA of the CDR3 is TGTGCCAGCAGCTTGGGCTACAGGGGGAGGTACACTGAAGCTTTCTTT. The encoded protein is CASSLGYRGRYTEAFF.

At least ten counts were recorded for this clonotype. The V and J genes are TRBV7-2 and TRBJ1-2, with D possibly being TRBD1 (6 bases). Trimming removed 6 bases at V and 1 base at J, with 18 bases between. Germline CDR1 reads SGHTA; CDR2 reads FQGNSA. The CDR3 covers 16 residues. The chain's CDR3 is CASRPQTGGFNYGYTF. The CDR3 region has the DNA TGTGCCAGCAGGCCCCAGACAGGTGGTTTTAACTATGGCTACACCTTC.

This clonotype was counted at least ten times. J is TRBJ1-2 and V is TRBV12-3 or TRBV12-4; tentatively, D is TRBD1 (6 bases). This CDR3 has 15 amino acids. The V end was cut by 6 bases, the J end by 4 bases, with 18 bases between. The CDR3 reads CASRLQGYTLYGYTF. CDR3 nucleotide sequence: TGTGCCAGCAGACTACAGGGCTATACCCTCTATGGCTACACCTTC.

In its sample, this clonotype was seen a few times. The CDR3 DNA reads as TGTGCCAGCAGAATGACTAGCGGGAAGACCCAGTACTTC. Protein product: CASRMTSGKTQYF. The rearrangement joins TRBV6-2 or TRBV6-3 to TRBJ2-5; TRBD2 agrees at 11 bases. The germline V gene has CDR1 MNHEY and CDR2 SVGEGT. This CDR3 spans 13 amino acids. V shed 6 bases, J shed 6 bases, and the junction held 3 bases outside the gene matches.

V gene TRBV20-1 combines with J gene TRBJ2-7, with D unclear. The germline gives CDR1 DFQATT, CDR2 SNEGSKA (reference sequence). V gave up 2 bases and J gave up 3 bases, with 8 bases separating them. The length of the CDR3 is 12 residues. The CDR3 bases are TGCAGTGCTAGATCTGAGATCTACGAGCAGTACGTC. The encoded protein is CSARSEIYEQYV.

This clonotype was counted only a few times. The chain recombines TRBV4-2 with TRBJ1-1; perhaps TRBD1 as D (6 bases). V lost 0 bases, J lost 6 bases, and 8 bases lay in between. CDR1 and CDR2 (germline): LGHNA, YNFKEQ. This CDR3 is built from 13 residues. For the CDR3, the DNA is TGTGCCAGCAGCCAAGATTCAGGGGCTGAAGCTTTCTTT. Residues: CASSQDSGAEAFF.

The V call is TRBV6-4, the J call TRBJ2-1; 8 positions agree with TRBD2. Trimming at V came to 0 bases and at J to 9 bases, leaving 10 bases not matched to a gene. The CDR3 loop spans 16 amino acids. Germline CDR1 is MRHNA and CDR2 is SNTAGT. The DNA for the CDR3 is TGTGCCAGCAGTGACTCGATCGGGGGGGAGGGTATTGAGCAGTTCTTC. As protein: CASSDSIGGEGIEQFF.

This clonotype was seen more than once but under ten times. V gene TRBV7-2 combines with J gene TRBJ2-7, with TRBD2 as a possible D gene (7 bases). Trimming took off 5 bases at V and 0 bases at J, with 11 bases between the two ends. CDR3 size: 14 residues. Germline loops: CDR1 SGHTA, CDR2 FQGNSA. DNA for the CDR3: TGTGCCAGCAGCAGAGGGGGGGGCTCCTACGAGCAGTACTTC. It is translated as CASSRGGGSYEQYF.

This clonotype was observed once. The chain has TRBV7-2 and TRBJ2-3; either TRBD1 or TRBD2 may fit D (5 bases each). The germline gives CDR1 SGHTA, CDR2 FQGNSA. The CDR3 sequence is 15 residues long. Trimming left V 5 bases short and J 10 bases short, with 22 bases between. In DNA, the CDR3 is TGTGCCAGCAGCCCAGTGTGGGGGTTGGAAGTAGCGCAGTATTTT. Amino acid sequence: CASSPVWGLEVAQYF. Looking up the rest from reference TRBV7-2 and TRBJ2-3 gives the full variable domain: GAGVSQSPSNKVTEKGKDVELRCDPISGHTALYWYRQSLGQGLEFLIYFQGNSAPDKSGLPSDRFSAERTGGSVSTLTIQRTQQEDSAVYLCASSPVWGLEVAQYFGPGTRLTVL.

Comments on this clonotype: This CDR3 is missing its conserved last phenylalanine or tryptophan, likely due to a read error. The DNA is left out, because the CDR3 cannot be placed on it with certainty; the CDR3 is given as TCRdb lists it. The chain combines TRBV5-1 with TRBJ2-1; the table's D call, TRBD1, has no DNA check behind it. Germline values: CDR1 SGHRS, CDR2 YFSETQ. The CDR3 sequence runs 14 residues, both termini included. The chain's CDR3 is CASSFQGTPPWAAI.

This clonotype was detected only a few times. The genes are TRBV25-1 and TRBJ2-6; D is unclear. The CDR3 consists of 13 residues. Germline V gives CDR1 MGHDK, CDR2 SYGVNS. V dropped 7 bases and J dropped 2 bases, with 6 bases sitting between them. This CDR3 reads CASTDPGANVLTF. For the CDR3, the DNA is TGTGCCAGCACCGATCCTGGGGCCAACGTCCTGACTTTC. The whole variable domain, filled in from reference TRBV25-1 and TRBJ2-6, reads EADIYQTPRYLVIGTGKKITLECSQTMGHDKMYWYQQDPGMELHLIHYSYGVNSTEKGDLSSESTVSRIRTEHFPLTLESARPSHTSQYLCASTDPGANVLTFGAGSRLTVL.

This clonotype has a count of ten or more. This chain uses TRBV4-1 with TRBJ2-5; 7 nucleotides align to TRBD2. The germline gives CDR1 MGHRA, CDR2 YSYEKL. The length of the CDR3 is 15 residues. V dropped 4 bases and J dropped 0; count of bases not matched to a gene: 5. The CDR3 DNA sequence: TGCGCCAGCAGCCCTAGCGGCGGGTACCAAGAGACCCAGTACTTC. It codes for CASSPSGGYQETQYF.

Only a few counts were recorded for this clonotype. V usage is TRBV7-9 and J usage is TRBJ1-2; possibly TRBD1 for D (5 bases). CDR1 and CDR2 (germline): SEHNR, FQNEAQ (reference sequence). This CDR3 is built from 14 residues. The germline V and J ends were trimmed by 4 bases and 4 bases, with 13 bases remaining between them. CDR3 DNA sequence: TGTGCCAGCAGCTCCACGGGGCCAATCTATGGCTACACCTTC. Its protein is CASSSTGPIYGYTF.

This clonotype has only a few counts. The chain employs TRBV7-2 and TRBJ2-3, with 8 bases identical to TRBD1. CDR3 length: 14 amino acids. V lost 8 bases and J lost 0; bases outside the gene matches: 4. Germline V gene lookup returns CDR1 SGHTA and CDR2 FQGNSA. CDR3 nucleotide sequence: TGTGCCAGCGGGGACAGGTTTAGCACAGATACGCAGTATTTT. Translating gives CASGDRFSTDTQYF.

This clonotype was seen many times. The rearrangement joins TRBV20-1 to TRBJ2-1, with D possibly matching TRBD1 (5 bases). This CDR3 is built from 16 residues. CDR1 and CDR2 (germline): DFQATT, SNEGSKA (reference sequence). V lost 1 base to trimming and J lost 0 bases, with 13 bases between them. CDR3: CSARGGVRSSYNEQFF. CDR3 in DNA: TGCAGTGCTAGAGGGGGCGTACGAAGCTCCTACAATGAGCAGTTCTTC.

This clonotype was recorded a few times. This sequence joins TRBV19 and TRBJ2-5; the D is unclear. Trimming pared 8 bases from V and 4 bases from J, leaving 11 bases between. The CDR3 loop spans 12 amino acids. Germline V gives CDR1 LNHDA, CDR2 SQIVND (reference sequence). The CDR3 loop is CASGVSGETQYF. For the CDR3, the DNA is TGTGCCAGTGGGGTTTCGGGAGAGACCCAGTACTTC. Full variable domain (missing parts from reference TRBV19 and TRBJ2-5): DGGITQSPKYLFRKEGQNVTLSCEQNLNHDAMYWYRQDPGQGLRLIYYSQIVNDFQKGDIAEGYSVSREKKESFPLTVTSAQKNPTAFYLCASGVSGETQYFGPGTRLLVL.

This clonotype was found a few times. V is TRBV20-1 and J is TRBJ2-7; D could derive from TRBD1 or TRBD2 (6 bases each). Trimming cost V 0 bases and J 4 bases, with 16 bases left between them. Per the germline V gene, CDR1 is DFQATT and CDR2 is SNEGSKA (reference sequence). This CDR3 is 15 amino acids long. The CDR3 coding sequence is TGCAGTGCTAGAGATCCCCGGGGGCCGGGGTACGAGCAGTACTTC. Its protein product is CSARDPRGPGYEQYF.

The chain employs TRBV7-2 and TRBJ2-1, with D possibly matching TRBD1 (6 bases). The length of the CDR3 is 16 residues. The germline V gene has CDR1 SGHTA and CDR2 FQGNSA. The ends were cut back, 8 bases at V and 4 bases at J, with 21 bases in the middle. The CDR3 bases are TGTGCCAGCGGAACAGGGTGGGGGCGTCTTTACAATGAGCAGTTCTTC. Translation gives CASGTGWGRLYNEQFF. The entire variable domain, with the rest obtained from reference TRBV7-2 and TRBJ2-1, is as follows: GAGVSQSPSNKVTEKGKDVELRCDPISGHTALYWYRQSLGQGLEFLIYFQGNSAPDKSGLPSDRFSAERTGGSVSTLTIQRTQQEDSAVYLCASGTGWGRLYNEQFFGPGTRLTVL.